The clone carrying this T cell receptor beta chain was seen only a few times. Molecular barcoding with unique molecular identifiers was used for the TCRbeta library. From the PCR reads, TCRdb called clonotypes with MiXCR, one entry per CDR3 protein. This sample carries about 690,000 distinct CDR3 sequences, around a sixth of them seen once, and the ten largest clones take approximately 1%. V shed 5 bases and J shed 2 bases, with 14 bases lying between them. The CDR3 spans 15 residues. Germline CDR1 and CDR2: SGHTA and FQGNSA. The data were obtained in a study of T-cell reconstitution after alpha-beta-depleted transplantation in children.

The origin of this receptor is a human donor who donated a stem cell graft to a child with acute myeloid leukemia. This specimen was PBMCs from the stem cell graft donor, taken from the stem cell graft. The rearrangement links TRBV7-2 to TRBJ2-3; a possible D gene is TRBD2 (5 bases). In DNA form, the CDR3 reads TGTGCCAGCAGCCCAAGAGAGGGTTTCACAGATACGCAGTATTTT. This gives the protein CASSPREGFTDTQYF.